These T cell receptor beta chains were read from a single sample in a study of primary melanoma T cells and metastatic recurrence. Only in-frame clones appear in the TCRdb table, and some are missing; sequencing was by immunoSEQ multiplex PCR. Of 1,300 or so clones in the sample, 87% were seen once. What was sequenced was melanoma tumor tissue. The receptors were sampled from a human donor with melanoma. The CDR3 runs from the conserved cysteine through the conserved F or W. The D gene is left open where the match is weak. Clone size, where shown, is once, few, many, or a class for clones that have expanded.

D: TRBD2
J: TRBJ2-5
V: TRBV6-8
size: .
CDR3: CASSQLLAGGQETQYF
DNA: TGTGCCAGCAGTCAATTACTAGCGGGAGGACAAGAGACCCAGTACTTC

D: TRBD1
J: TRBJ2-1
V: TRBV19
size: .
CDR3: CASSIPDRDRVDNEQFF
DNA: TGTGCCAGTAGTATACCCGACCGGGACAGGGTTGACAATGAGCAGTTCTTC

D: TRBD1
J: TRBJ1-5
V: TRBV19
size: .
CDR3: CASSKHGQVESNQPQHF
DNA: TGTGCCAGTAGCAAACACGGACAGGTTGAGAGCAATCAGCCCCAGCATTTT

D: .
J: TRBJ2-7
V: TRBV14
size: .
CDR3: CASSQDPETSYEQYF
DNA: TGTGCCAGCAGCCAAGATCCGGAGACCTCCTACGAGCAGTACTTC

D: .
J: TRBJ2-2
V: TRBV5-1
size: .
CDR3: CASSLGELNTGELFF
DNA: TGCGCCAGCAGCTTGGGTGAATTAAACACCGGGGAGCTGTTTTTT

D: TRBD2
J: TRBJ2-3
V: TRBV10-3
size: .
CDR3: CAISEPGASGASTDTQYF
DNA: TGTGCCATCAGTGAGCCCGGGGCTAGCGGCGCTAGCACAGATACGCAGTATTTT

D: .
J: TRBJ2-1
V: TRBV23-1
size: .
CDR3: CASSQVGYPDNEQFF
DNA: TGCGCCAGCAGCCAAGTGGGTTACCCGGACAATGAACAGTTCTTC

D: TRBD1
J: TRBJ2-5
V: TRBV28
size: .
CDR3: CASYTTGGETQYF
DNA: TGTGCCAGCTATACCACAGGGGGAGAGACCCAGTACTTC

D: TRBD1
J: TRBJ2-5
V: TRBV6-8
size: .
CDR3: CASSFPGQRQETQYF
DNA: TGTGCCAGCAGTTTCCCGGGACAGAGACAAGAGACCCAGTACTTC

D: TRBD2
J: TRBJ2-1
V: TRBV7-7
size: once
CDR3: CASSPGRGRIYNEQFF
DNA: TGTGCCAGCAGCCCCGGGAGGGGCCGTATCTACAATGAGCAGTTCTTC

D: TRBD2
J: TRBJ2-1
V: TRBV19
size: .
CDR3: CASSTAPGLDYNEQFF
DNA: TGTGCCAGTAGTACGGCTCCGGGACTAGACTACAATGAGCAGTTCTTC

D: .
J: TRBJ2-3
V: TRBV6-8
size: .
CDR3: CAIKGGASTDTQYF
DNA: TGTGCCATCAAAGGCGGGGCTAGCACAGATACGCAGTATTTT

D: TRBD1
J: TRBJ1-2
V: TRBV29-1
size: .
CDR3: CSVGGQGYGYTF
DNA: TGCAGCGTTGGCGGACAGGGTTATGGCTACACCTTC

D: .
J: TRBJ2-3
V: TRBV7-7
size: few
CDR3: CASSVSGTLARSTDTQYF
DNA: TGTGCCAGCAGCGTCTCGGGGACACTAGCGCGAAGCACAGATACGCAGTATTTT

D: TRBD2
J: TRBJ2-1
V: TRBV18
size: .
CDR3: CASSPSGLAGENEQFF
DNA: TGTGCCAGCTCACCTTCCGGACTAGCGGGGGAGAATGAGCAGTTCTTC

D: TRBD2
J: TRBJ2-1
V: TRBV5-1
size: .
CDR3: CASSIGLAGGHYNEQFF
DNA: TGCGCCAGCAGCATCGGACTAGCGGGAGGCCACTACAATGAGCAGTTCTTC

D: .
J: TRBJ1-5
V: TRBV19
size: .
CDR3: CASSPKGGNQPQHF
DNA: TGTGCCAGTAGCCCCAAGGGAGGCAATCAGCCCCAGCATTTT

D: .
J: TRBJ2-2
V: TRBV15
size: .
CDR3: CATSRSYSGTHTGELFF
DNA: TGTGCCACCAGCAGATCCTATTCCGGGACTCACACCGGGGAGCTGTTTTTT

D: .
J: TRBJ1-4
V: TRBV22-1
size: .
CDR3: CASSLANEKLFF
DNA: TGTGCCAGCAGTTTGGCTAATGAAAAACTGTTTTTT

D: .
J: TRBJ2-1
V: TRBV6-8
size: .
CDR3: CASSYPDGSGNEQFF
DNA: TGTGCCAGCAGTTACCCAGACGGGAGTGGAAATGAGCAGTTCTTC

D: .
J: TRBJ2-5
V: TRBV9
size: .
CDR3: CVSSESDSQETQYF
DNA: TGTGTCAGCAGTGAATCGGACAGCCAAGAGACCCAGTACTTC

D: TRBD2
J: TRBJ2-2
V: TRBV6-7
size: .
CDR3: CAGGAGPTGELFF
DNA: TGTGCCGGCGGAGCGGGACCCACCGGGGAGCTGTTTTTT

D: TRBD2
J: TRBJ2-2
V: TRBV7-1
size: .
CDR3: CASSLTSGATGELFF
DNA: TGTGCCAGCAGCTTAACTAGCGGGGCCACCGGGGAGCTGTTTTTT

D: TRBD2
J: TRBJ2-1
V: TRBV18
size: .
CDR3: CASSPAGGVNEQFF
DNA: TGTGCCAGCTCACCCGCGGGAGGTGTCAATGAGCAGTTCTTC

D: .
J: TRBJ1-1
V: TRBV29-1
size: .
CDR3: CSVAGAGTTEAFF
DNA: TGCAGCGTTGCGGGCGCGGGAACGACTGAAGCTTTCTTT

D: TRBD2
J: TRBJ2-3
V: TRBV11-3
size: .
CDR3: CASSPSLAGWASTDTQYF
DNA: TGTGCCAGCAGCCCCTCACTAGCGGGATGGGCTAGCACAGATACGCAGTATTTT

D: TRBD1
J: TRBJ2-2
V: TRBV6-8
size: .
CDR3: CASSSQGAGELFF
DNA: TGTGCCAGCAGTTCTCAGGGGGCCGGGGAGCTGTTTTTT

D: .
J: TRBJ1-1
V: TRBV30
size: .
CDR3: CAWSQHTGCHF
DNA: TGTGCCTGGAGCCAACATACCGGATGTCATTTT

D: .
J: TRBJ2-5
V: TRBV19
size: .
CDR3: CASTTRGGETQYF
DNA: TGTGCCAGTACCACGCGAGGAGGAGAGACCCAGTACTTC

D: TRBD1
J: TRBJ2-5
V: TRBV19
size: .
CDR3: CASSTLTGGRETQYF
DNA: TGTGCCAGTTCTACCCTTACAGGGGGCAGAGAGACCCAGTACTTC

D: TRBD1
J: TRBJ1-4
V: TRBV19
size: once
CDR3: CASSIDRENEKLFF
DNA: TGTGCCAGTAGTATCGACAGGGAAAATGAAAAACTGTTTTTT

D: .
J: TRBJ2-5
V: TRBV29-1
size: .
CDR3: CSVPRRQGQETQYF
DNA: TGCAGCGTTCCCCGCCGGCAGGGGCAAGAGACCCAGTACTTC

D: TRBD2
J: TRBJ2-3
V: TRBV10-2
size: .
CDR3: CASRPGLAADTQYF
DNA: TGCGCCAGCAGGCCGGGACTAGCAGCAGATACGCAGTATTTT

D: .
J: TRBJ2-3
V: TRBV7-8
size: .
CDR3: CASSSGVEDTQYF
DNA: TGTGCCAGCAGTTCGGGAGTCGAAGATACGCAGTATTTT

D: .
J: TRBJ1-5
V: TRBV19
size: few
CDR3: CASSMLLINQPQHF
DNA: TGTGCCAGTAGTATGTTGTTGATTAATCAGCCCCAGCATTTT

D: .
J: TRBJ2-1
V: TRBV14
size: .
CDR3: CASSQFRVSEQFF
DNA: TGTGCCAGCAGCCAATTCAGGGTGAGTGAGCAGTTCTTC

D: .
J: TRBJ2-1
V: TRBV6-1
size: .
CDR3: CASSEDSYNEQFF
DNA: TGTGCCAGCAGTGAAGACTCTTACAATGAGCAGTTCTTC

D: TRBD2
J: TRBJ2-4
V: TRBV11-3
size: .
CDR3: CASSPPGSGAGNIQYF
DNA: TGTGCCAGCAGCCCTCCAGGGAGCGGGGCCGGGAACATTCAGTACTTC

D: .
J: TRBJ2-5
V: TRBV19
size: .
CDR3: CASSNPGLEETQYF
DNA: TGTGCCAGTAGCAACCCGGGACTGGAAGAGACCCAGTACTTC

D: .
J: TRBJ2-7
V: TRBV19
size: .
CDR3: CASSIGTDSYEQYF
DNA: TGTGCCAGTAGTATAGGGACAGACTCCTACGAGCAGTACTTC

D: TRBD1
J: TRBJ1-3
V: TRBV18
size: .
CDR3: CASSSGTGSGNTIYF
DNA: TGTGCCAGCTCATCCGGGACAGGGTCTGGAAACACCATATATTTT

D: .
J: TRBJ1-5
V: TRBV19
size: few
CDR3: CASSQQDQPQHF
DNA: TGTGCCAGTAGCCAACAGGATCAGCCCCAGCATTTT

D: .
J: TRBJ1-1
V: TRBV11-3
size: .
CDR3: CASSLKGMNIEAFF
DNA: TGTGCCAGCAGCTTAAAGGGGATGAACATTGAAGCTTTCTTT

D: TRBD2
J: TRBJ2-1
V: TRBV6-8
size: once
CDR3: CAISTLAGHEQFF
DNA: TGTGCCATCAGTACCCTAGCGGGCCACGAGCAGTTCTTC

D: TRBD1
J: TRBJ2-3
V: TRBV19
size: .
CDR3: CASRSYGQGARTDTQYF
DNA: TGTGCCAGTAGATCCTACGGACAGGGGGCTCGCACAGATACGCAGTATTTT

D: TRBD1
J: TRBJ2-7
V: TRBV7-6
size: .
CDR3: CASSVTGDSYEQYF
DNA: TGTGCCAGCAGCGTAACAGGGGACTCCTACGAGCAGTACTTC

D: .
J: TRBJ2-3
V: TRBV10-1
size: .
CDR3: CASNEDRRDTQYF
DNA: TGCGCCAGCAATGAGGATCGAAGAGATACGCAGTATTTT

D: .
J: TRBJ1-2
V: TRBV18
size: once
CDR3: CASSPQGEDYGYTF
DNA: TGTGCCAGCTCACCCCAGGGTGAAGACTATGGCTACACCTTC

D: TRBD2
J: TRBJ2-5
V: TRBV6-8
size: .
CDR3: CASSYSTYGTIAGGPETQYF
DNA: TGTGCCAGCAGTTACAGCACCTATGGGACTATAGCGGGAGGGCCAGAGACCCAGTACTTC

D: .
J: TRBJ2-1
V: TRBV11-3
size: .
CDR3: CASSTSRGRNNEQFF
DNA: TGTGCCAGCAGCACCTCGCGGGGCCGAAACAATGAGCAGTTCTTC

D: .
J: TRBJ2-4
V: TRBV5-1
size: .
CDR3: CASSRILGGNIQYF
DNA: TGCGCCAGCAGCCGTATCCTTGGGGGAAACATTCAGTACTTC

D: TRBD1
J: TRBJ1-4
V: TRBV30
size: once
CDR3: CAWTNGQVNEKLFF
DNA: TGTGCCTGGACCAACGGACAGGTGAATGAAAAACTGTTTTTT

D: .
J: TRBJ2-3
V: TRBV6-8
size: .
CDR3: CASSYGAASSTDTQYF
DNA: TGTGCCAGCAGTTACGGGGCAGCCTCTAGCACAGATACGCAGTATTTT